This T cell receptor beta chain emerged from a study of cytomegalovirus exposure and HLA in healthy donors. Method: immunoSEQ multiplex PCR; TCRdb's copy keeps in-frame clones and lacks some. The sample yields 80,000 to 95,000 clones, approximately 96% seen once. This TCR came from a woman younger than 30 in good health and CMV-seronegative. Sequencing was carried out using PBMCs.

The CDR3 DNA is TGCGCCAGCAGCTTAGACTTTAGCAATCAGCCCCAGCATTTT. It specifies CASSLDFSNQPQHF. This chain uses TRBV4-1 with TRBJ1-5, with D hard to call. The V gene lost 5 bases and the J gene lost 0 bases, with 8 bases spanning the gap. This CDR3 has 14 amino acids. CDR1 MGHRA and CDR2 YSYEKL come from the germline V gene.